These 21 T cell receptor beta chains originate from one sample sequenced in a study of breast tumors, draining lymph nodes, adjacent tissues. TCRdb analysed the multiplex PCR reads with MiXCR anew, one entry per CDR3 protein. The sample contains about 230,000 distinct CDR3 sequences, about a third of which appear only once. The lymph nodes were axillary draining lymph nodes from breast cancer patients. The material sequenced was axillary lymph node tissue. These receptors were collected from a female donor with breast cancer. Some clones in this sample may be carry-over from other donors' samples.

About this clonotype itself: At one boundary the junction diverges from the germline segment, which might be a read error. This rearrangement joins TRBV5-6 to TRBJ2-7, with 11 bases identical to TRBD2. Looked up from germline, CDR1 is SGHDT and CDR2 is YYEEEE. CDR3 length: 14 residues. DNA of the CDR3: TGTGCCAGCAGCTTTGGACTAGCGGGTCCCGGGCAGTGCTTC. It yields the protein CASSFGLAGPGQCF.

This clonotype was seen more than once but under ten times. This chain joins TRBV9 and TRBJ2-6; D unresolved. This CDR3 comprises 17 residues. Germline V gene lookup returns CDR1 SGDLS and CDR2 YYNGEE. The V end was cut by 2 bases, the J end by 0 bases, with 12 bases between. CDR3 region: CASSVAGRSSGANVLTF. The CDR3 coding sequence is TGTGCCAGCAGCGTTGCCGGACGGAGCTCTGGGGCCAACGTCCTGACTTTC.

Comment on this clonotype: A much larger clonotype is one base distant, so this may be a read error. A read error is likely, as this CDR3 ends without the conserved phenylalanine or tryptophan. The CDR3 is CASGLDFPGTSGPTGELFL. The CDR3 coding sequence is TGTGCTAGTGGTTTGGATTTCCCCGGGACTAGCGGACCGACCGGGGAGCTGTTTCTT. The V gene is TRBV12-5, the J gene TRBJ2-2, with 11 bases matching TRBD2. Per the germline V gene, CDR1 is LGHNT and CDR2 is FRNRAP. This CDR3 is 19 amino acids long. Losses at the gene ends were 1 base for V and 5 bases for J; bases not matched to a gene: 12.

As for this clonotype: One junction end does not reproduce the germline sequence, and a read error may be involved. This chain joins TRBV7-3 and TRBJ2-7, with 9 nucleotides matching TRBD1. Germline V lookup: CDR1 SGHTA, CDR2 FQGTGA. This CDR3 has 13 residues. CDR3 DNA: TGTGCCAGCAGCCTGGGACAGGGCTACGAGCGGTACTTC. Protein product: CASSLGQGYERYF.

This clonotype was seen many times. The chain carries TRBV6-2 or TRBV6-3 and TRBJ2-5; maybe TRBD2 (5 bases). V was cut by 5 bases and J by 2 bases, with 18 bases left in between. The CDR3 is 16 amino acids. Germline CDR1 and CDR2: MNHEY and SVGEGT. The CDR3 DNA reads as TGTGCCAGCAGTCCATCAACGTTCGGGATACAAGAGACCCAGTACTTC. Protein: CASSPSTFGIQETQYF.

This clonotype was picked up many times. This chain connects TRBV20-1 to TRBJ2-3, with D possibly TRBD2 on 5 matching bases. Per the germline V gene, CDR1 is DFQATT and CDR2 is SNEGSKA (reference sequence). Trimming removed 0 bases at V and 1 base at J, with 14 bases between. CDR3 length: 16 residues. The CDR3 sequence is CSARDEGPVGTDTQYF. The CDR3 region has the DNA TGCAGTGCTAGAGATGAGGGCCCGGTGGGCACAGATACGCAGTATTTT.

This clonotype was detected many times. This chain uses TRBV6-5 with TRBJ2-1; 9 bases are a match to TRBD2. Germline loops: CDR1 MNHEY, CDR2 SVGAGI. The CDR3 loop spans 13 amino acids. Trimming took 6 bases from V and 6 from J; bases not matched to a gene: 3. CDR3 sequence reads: CASRASGTNEQFF. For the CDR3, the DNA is TGTGCCAGCAGGGCTAGCGGGACCAATGAGCAGTTCTTC.

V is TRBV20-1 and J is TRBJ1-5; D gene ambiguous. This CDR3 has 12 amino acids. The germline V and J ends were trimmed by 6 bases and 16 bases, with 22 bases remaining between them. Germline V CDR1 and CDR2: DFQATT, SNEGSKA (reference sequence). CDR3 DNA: TGCAGTGCCAGACTACAGACTCAGCCCCCTCATTTT. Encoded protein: CSARLQTQPPHF.

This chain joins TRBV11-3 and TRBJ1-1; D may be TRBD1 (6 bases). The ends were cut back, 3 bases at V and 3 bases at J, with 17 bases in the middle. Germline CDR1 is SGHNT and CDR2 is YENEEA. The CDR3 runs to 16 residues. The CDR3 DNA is TGTGCCAGCAGCTTCAGGGGTGTAGGGATGGACACTGAAGCTTTCTTT. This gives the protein CASSFRGVGMDTEAFF.

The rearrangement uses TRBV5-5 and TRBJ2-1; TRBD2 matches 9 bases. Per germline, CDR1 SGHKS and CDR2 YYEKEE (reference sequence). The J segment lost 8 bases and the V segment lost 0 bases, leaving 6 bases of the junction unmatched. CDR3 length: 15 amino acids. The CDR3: CASSLVRGGWDEQFF. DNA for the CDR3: TGTGCCAGCAGCTTGGTGCGGGGGGGCTGGGATGAGCAGTTCTTC. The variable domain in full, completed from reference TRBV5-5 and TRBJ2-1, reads DAGVTQSPTHLIKTRGQQVTLRCSPISGHKSVSWYQQVLGQGPQFIFQYYEKEERGRGNFPDRFSARQFPNYSSELNVNALLLGDSALYLCASSLVRGGWDEQFFGPGTRLTVL.

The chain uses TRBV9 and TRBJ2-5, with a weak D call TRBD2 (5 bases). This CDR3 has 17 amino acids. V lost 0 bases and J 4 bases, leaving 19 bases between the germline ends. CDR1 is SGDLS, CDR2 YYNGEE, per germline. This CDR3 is CASSVAHTGELLETQYF. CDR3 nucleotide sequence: TGTGCCAGCAGCGTAGCACACACCGGGGAGCTGTTAGAGACCCAGTACTTC.

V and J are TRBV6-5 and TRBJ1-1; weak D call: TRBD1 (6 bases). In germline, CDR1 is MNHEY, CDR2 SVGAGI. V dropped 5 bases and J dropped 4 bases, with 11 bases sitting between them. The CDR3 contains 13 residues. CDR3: CASSQKGGTEAFF. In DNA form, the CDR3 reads TGTGCCAGCAGTCAAAAAGGGGGCACTGAAGCTTTCTTT.

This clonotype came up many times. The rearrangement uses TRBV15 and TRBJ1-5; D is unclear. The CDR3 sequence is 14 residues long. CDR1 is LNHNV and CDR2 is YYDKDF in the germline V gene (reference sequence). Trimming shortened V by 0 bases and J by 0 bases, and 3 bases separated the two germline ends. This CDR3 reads CATSRELSNQPQHF. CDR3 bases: TGTGCCACCAGCAGAGAGCTTAGCAATCAGCCCCAGCATTTT.

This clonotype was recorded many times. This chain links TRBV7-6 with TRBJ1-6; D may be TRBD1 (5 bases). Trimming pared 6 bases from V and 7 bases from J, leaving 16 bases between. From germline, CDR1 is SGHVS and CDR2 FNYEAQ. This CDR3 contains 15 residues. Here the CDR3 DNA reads TGTGCCAGCAGAGAGAGGGACTTGAGGAATTCACCCCTCCACTTT. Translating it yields CASRERDLRNSPLHF. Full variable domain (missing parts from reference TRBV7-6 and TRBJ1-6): GAGVSQSPRYKVTKRGQDVALRCDPISGHVSLYWYRQALGQGPEFLTYFNYEAQQDKSGLPNDRFSAERPEGSISTLTIQRTEQRDSAMYRCASRERDLRNSPLHFGNGTRLTVT.

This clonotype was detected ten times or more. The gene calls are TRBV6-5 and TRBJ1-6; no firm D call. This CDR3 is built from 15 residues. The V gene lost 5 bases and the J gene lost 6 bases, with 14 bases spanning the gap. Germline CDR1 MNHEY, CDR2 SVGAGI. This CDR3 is CASSQPLRLNSPLHF. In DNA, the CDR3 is TGTGCCAGCAGTCAACCCCTCCGGCTTAATTCACCCCTCCACTTT.

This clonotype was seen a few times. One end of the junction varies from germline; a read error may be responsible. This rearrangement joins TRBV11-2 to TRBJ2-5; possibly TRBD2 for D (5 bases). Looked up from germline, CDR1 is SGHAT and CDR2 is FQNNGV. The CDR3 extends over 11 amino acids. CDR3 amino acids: CASSAGVTPYF. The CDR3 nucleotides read TGTGCCAGCAGCGCCGGGGTGACCCCGTACTTC.

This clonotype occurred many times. This CDR3 reads CASSPFQNPQFF. The CDR3 DNA reads as TGTGCCAGTAGTCCTTTTCAAAACCCCCAGTTCTTC. The chain has TRBV19 and TRBJ2-1; D gene ambiguous. This CDR3 contains 12 residues. With 5 bases removed from V and 13 bases from J, the gap between germline ends came to 15 bases. Germline CDR1 LNHDA, CDR2 SQIVND (reference sequence).

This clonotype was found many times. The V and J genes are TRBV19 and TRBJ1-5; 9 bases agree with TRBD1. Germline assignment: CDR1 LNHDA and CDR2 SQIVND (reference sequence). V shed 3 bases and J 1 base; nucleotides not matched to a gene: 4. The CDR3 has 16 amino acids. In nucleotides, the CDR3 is TGTGCCAGTAGTATGGGGGACAGGGCGAGCAATCAGCCCCAGCATTTT. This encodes CASSMGDRASNQPQHF. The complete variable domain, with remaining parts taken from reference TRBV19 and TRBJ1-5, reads DGGITQSPKYLFRKEGQNVTLSCEQNLNHDAMYWYRQDPGQGLRLIYYSQIVNDFQKGDIAEGYSVSREKKESFPLTVTSAQKNPTAFYLCASSMGDRASNQPQHFGDGTRLSIL.

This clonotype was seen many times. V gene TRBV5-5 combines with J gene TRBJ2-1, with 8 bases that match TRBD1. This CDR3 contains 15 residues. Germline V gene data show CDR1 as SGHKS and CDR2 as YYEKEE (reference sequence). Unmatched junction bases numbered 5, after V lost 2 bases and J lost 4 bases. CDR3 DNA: TGTGCCAGCAGCTTAGGAGGACAGGGATACAATGAGCAGTTCTTC. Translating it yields CASSLGGQGYNEQFF. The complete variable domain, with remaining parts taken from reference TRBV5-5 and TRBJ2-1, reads DAGVTQSPTHLIKTRGQQVTLRCSPISGHKSVSWYQQVLGQGPQFIFQYYEKEERGRGNFPDRFSARQFPNYSSELNVNALLLGDSALYLCASSLGGQGYNEQFFGPGTRLTVL.

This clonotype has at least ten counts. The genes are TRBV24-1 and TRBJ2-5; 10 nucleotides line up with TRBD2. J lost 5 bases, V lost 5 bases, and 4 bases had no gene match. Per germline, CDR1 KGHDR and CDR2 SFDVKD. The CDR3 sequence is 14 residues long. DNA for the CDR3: TGTGCCACCAGTGTAGCGGGAGGTAGGGAGACCCAGTACTTC. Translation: CATSVAGGRETQYF.

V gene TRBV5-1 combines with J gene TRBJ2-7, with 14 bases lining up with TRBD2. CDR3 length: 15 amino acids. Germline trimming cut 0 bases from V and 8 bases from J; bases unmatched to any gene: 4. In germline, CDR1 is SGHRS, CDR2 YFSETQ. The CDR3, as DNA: TGCGCCAGCAGCTTGGCCGGGACTAGCGGGAGTAAGCAGTACTTC. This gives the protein CASSLAGTSGSKQYF.